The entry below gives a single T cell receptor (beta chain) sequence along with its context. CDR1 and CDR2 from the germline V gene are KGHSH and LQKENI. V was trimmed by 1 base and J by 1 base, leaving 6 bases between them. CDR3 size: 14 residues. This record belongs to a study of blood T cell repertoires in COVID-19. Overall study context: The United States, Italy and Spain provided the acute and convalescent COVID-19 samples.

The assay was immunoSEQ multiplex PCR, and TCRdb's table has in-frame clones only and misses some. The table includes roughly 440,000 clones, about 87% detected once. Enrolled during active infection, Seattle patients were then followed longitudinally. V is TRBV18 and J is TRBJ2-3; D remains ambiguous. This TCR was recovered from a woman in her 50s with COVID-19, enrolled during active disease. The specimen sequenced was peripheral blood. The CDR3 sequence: CASSPRTGTDTQYF. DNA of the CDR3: TGTGCCAGCTCACCACGAACAGGCACAGATACGCAGTATTTT.